Following are 21 T cell receptor beta chains from one sample sequenced in a study of OX40 agonist ivuxolimab in advanced cancers. The protocol used for the library was the immunoSEQ multiplex PCR assay. TCRdb's version of the immuneACCESS table is confined to in-frame rearrangements and falls short of the full clone set. An unresolved V gene accounts for under half of the shortfall where checked; the remainder is of unknown origin. This sample lists over 95,000 clones; around 90% were detected once. The ten largest account for around 0.3% of the sample. The sequencing used CD4+ or CD8+ T cells sorted from blood, collected in a trial of the OX40 agonist ivuxolimab. The source of these receptors is an adult with an advanced solid tumor such as melanoma, head and neck, liver or kidney cancer.

This clone was seen more than once but under ten times. This chain connects TRBV7-9 to TRBJ2-2; possible D gene TRBD2, 6 bases. Trimming left V 5 bases short and J 5 bases short, with 15 bases between. The CDR3 is 15 amino acids. CDR1 SEHNR and CDR2 FQNEAQ come from the germline V gene (reference sequence). The DNA of the CDR3 is TGTGCCAGCAGCCCAGGAGGGCCGGAAACCGGGGAGCTGTTTTTT. Amino acid sequence: CASSPGGPETGELFF.

The chain carries TRBV2 and TRBJ2-7; D gene unclear. This CDR3 spans 11 amino acids. V lost 7 bases to trimming and J lost 1 base, with 5 bases between them. Per germline, CDR1 SNHLY and CDR2 FYNNEI. As DNA, the CDR3 is TGTGCCAGCACCCAGTCCTACGAGCAGTACTTC. Translated, it gives CASTQSYEQYF.

The rearrangement uses TRBV6-1 and TRBJ2-2; 10 nucleotides align to TRBD2. V gave up 4 bases and J gave up 0 bases; unmatched junction bases: 8. The CDR3 totals 18 residues. In germline, CDR1 is MNHNS, CDR2 SASEGT. CDR3 in amino acids: CASSVFSGRASNTGELFF. CDR3 bases: TGTGCCAGCAGTGTATTCAGCGGGAGGGCCTCGAACACCGGGGAGCTGTTTTTT.

Comment on this clone: Within the sample, other DNA sequences also encode this same CDR3. The V gene is TRBV18, the J gene TRBJ1-5; D is unclear. CDR1 KGHSH and CDR2 LQKENI come from the germline V gene. There are 13 residues in the CDR3. Trimming left V 3 bases short and J 0 bases short, with 3 bases between. The CDR3, as DNA: TGTGCCAGCTCACCGGGTAGCAATCAGCCCCAGCATTTT. Its protein product is CASSPGSNQPQHF. The full variable domain, rest sourced from reference TRBV18 and TRBJ1-5, is NAGVMQNPRHLVRRRGQEARLRCSPMKGHSHVYWYRQLPEEGLKFMVYLQKENIIDESGMPKERFSAEFPKEGPSILRIQQVVRGDSAAYFCASSPGSNQPQHFGDGTRLSIL.

The chain is built from TRBV9 and TRBJ2-7; TRBD1 agrees at 8 bases. Germline V gene lookup returns CDR1 SGDLS and CDR2 YYNGEE. The trim removed 4 bases at V and 3 bases at J, leaving 6 bases unmatched. CDR3 length: 14 amino acids. In DNA, the CDR3 is TGTGCCAGCAGCAGGACAGGGAAGGGCTACGAGCAGTACTTC. It translates to CASSRTGKGYEQYF.

This chain joins TRBV4-3 and TRBJ2-2, with 8 positions matching TRBD2. Looked up from germline, CDR1 is LGHNA and CDR2 is YSLEER. CDR3 length: 15 amino acids. Trimming removed 2 bases from V and 4 bases from J; junction bases left unmatched: 3. The CDR3 bases are TGCGCCAGCAGCCAATCCGGGACTAGCACCGGGGAGCTGTTTTTT. Translation gives CASSQSGTSTGELFF.

V usage is TRBV5-5 and J usage is TRBJ2-7, with D possibly TRBD2 on 5 matching bases. The CDR3 is made up of 13 amino acids. Germline V gene sequence: CDR1 SGHKS, CDR2 YYEKEE (reference sequence). With 4 bases removed from V and 1 base from J, the gap between germline ends came to 9 bases. The CDR3 sequence is CASSPRRSYEQYF. CDR3 DNA sequence: TGTGCCAGCAGCCCCAGGAGGTCCTACGAGCAGTACTTC.

The rearrangement joins TRBV2 to TRBJ1-5; TRBD1 agrees at 10 bases. Germline loops: CDR1 SNHLY, CDR2 FYNNEI. V lost 6 bases and J lost 7; bases outside the gene matches: 6. This CDR3 spans 14 amino acids. The CDR3 DNA reads as TGTGCCAGCAGGAGGGACAGGGGTGGGCAGCCCCAGCATTTT. Translated, it gives CASRRDRGGQPQHF.

This sequence joins TRBV6-1 and TRBJ1-5; TRBD1 matches at 8 bases. CDR1 is MNHNS, CDR2 SASEGT, per germline. The J segment lost 2 bases and the V segment lost 2 bases, leaving 8 bases of the junction unmatched. This CDR3 is built from 17 residues. Here the CDR3 DNA reads TGTGCCAGCAGTGAACTTGCAGGGGGCGCAGGCAATCAGCCCCAGCATTTT. It yields the protein CASSELAGGAGNQPQHF.

The rearrangement links TRBV5-1 to TRBJ2-7; 7 bases fit TRBD1. This CDR3 is 14 amino acids long. The ends lost 2 bases at V and 3 bases at J; junction bases unmatched: 5. Germline lookup yields CDR1 SGHRS and CDR2 YFSETQ. The DNA of the CDR3 is TGCGCCAGCAGCTTAAACCGGGACAGCTACGAGCAGTACTTC. Amino acid sequence: CASSLNRDSYEQYF.

The chain has TRBV5-1 and TRBJ1-6; perhaps TRBD1 as D (5 bases). Germline loops: CDR1 SGHRS, CDR2 YFSETQ. Trimming cost V 0 bases and J 8 bases, with 15 bases left between them. The CDR3 runs 16 residues. The CDR3 region is CASSLAGGGVDSPLHF. The CDR3, as DNA: TGCGCCAGCAGCTTGGCCGGAGGAGGGGTCGATTCACCCCTCCACTTT.

The chain employs TRBV6-1 and TRBJ2-1, with 7 bases that match TRBD2. CDR1 is MNHNS and CDR2 is SASEGT in the germline V gene. J was trimmed by 4 bases and V by 5 bases; bases with no gene match: 5. The CDR3 runs to 14 residues. The CDR3 protein is CASSKSGVYNEQFF. CDR3 in DNA: TGTGCCAGCAGTAAAAGCGGGGTATACAATGAGCAGTTCTTC.

The V and J genes are TRBV11-1 and TRBJ1-1; 9 bases match TRBD1. J was trimmed by 0 bases and V by 4 bases; bases with no gene match: 6. Germline CDR1 reads SGHAT; CDR2 reads FQDESV (reference sequence). This CDR3 is 16 amino acids long. The CDR3 loop is CASSSGQGVMNTEAFF. CDR3 sequence (DNA): TGTGCCAGCAGCTCGGGACAGGGCGTCATGAACACTGAAGCTTTCTTT. Drawing the rest from reference TRBV11-1 and TRBJ1-1, the complete variable domain is EAEVAQSPRYKITEKSQAVAFWCDPISGHATLYWYRQILGQGPELLVQFQDESVVDDSQLPKDRFSAERLKGVDSTLKIQPAELGDSAMYLCASSSGQGVMNTEAFFGQGTRLTVV.

The V call is TRBV18, the J call TRBJ2-7; 7 bases agree with TRBD1. Germline-derived CDR1 and CDR2 are KGHSH and LQKENI. The V segment lost 4 bases and the J segment 4 bases; nucleotides outside the gene matches: 7. The CDR3 loop spans 14 amino acids. Written as DNA, the CDR3 is TGTGCCAGCTCACTCCGACAGGGCGAGTACGAGCAGTACTTC. Translation: CASSLRQGEYEQYF.

The count of this clone is one. This rearrangement joins TRBV4-3 to TRBJ2-5; D is tentatively TRBD1 or TRBD2 (5 bases each). V lost 2 bases, J lost 7 bases, and 20 bases lay in between. Germline CDR1 is LGHNA and CDR2 is YSLEER. CDR3 length equals 16 residues. The CDR3 loop is CASSQWVGDGDVTQYF. CDR3 bases: TGCGCCAGCAGCCAATGGGTGGGGGACGGTGACGTGACCCAGTACTTC.

This rearrangement joins TRBV7-2 to TRBJ2-1; 10 bases fit TRBD2. This CDR3 has 18 residues. CDR1 SGHTA and CDR2 FQGNSA come from the germline V gene. V lost 1 base and J lost 9; bases outside the gene matches: 15. Here the CDR3 DNA reads TGTGCCAGCAGCTTAGGCCGTGTCGGGCTAGCGGGAGTCGGTGAGCAGTTCTTC. Translation gives CASSLGRVGLAGVGEQFF.

V usage is TRBV4-1 and J usage is TRBJ1-1; D possibly corresponds to TRBD1 (5 bases). Germline loops: CDR1 MGHRA, CDR2 YSYEKL. V was pared by 4 bases and J by 5 bases, with 14 bases between. This CDR3 spans 14 amino acids. The CDR3 DNA follows: TGCGCCAGCAGCCGCCCCGGGGAGGGGACTGAAGCTTTCTTT. It yields the protein CASSRPGEGTEAFF.

The CDR3 nucleotides read TGCGCCAGCAGCTTGGCCCTCTCTAGCGGGAGGGCCTACGAGCAGTACTTC. The encoded protein is CASSLALSSGRAYEQYF. The J gene is TRBJ2-7, the V gene TRBV5-1; 12 bases align to TRBD2. J gave up 2 bases and V 0 bases, and 6 bases lay outside the gene matches. The CDR3 covers 17 residues. CDR1 and CDR2 (germline): SGHRS, YFSETQ. The full variable domain, its missing parts supplied by reference TRBV5-1 and TRBJ2-7, is KAGVTQTPRYLIKTRGQQVTLSCSPISGHRSVSWYQQTPGQGLQFLFEYFSETQRNKGNFPGRFSGRQFSNSRSEMNVSTLELGDSALYLCASSLALSSGRAYEQYFGPGTRLTVT.

This rearrangement joins TRBV6-1 to TRBJ2-6; D unclear. The CDR3 extends over 13 amino acids. V lost 11 bases and J 1 base, leaving 9 bases between the germline ends. CDR1 is MNHNS, CDR2 SASEGT, per germline. CDR3 sequence reads: CAGRSSGANVLTF. CDR3 sequence (DNA): TGTGCCGGAAGGTCTTCTGGGGCCAACGTCCTGACTTTC.

This sequence joins TRBV7-2 and TRBJ2-2, with TRBD2 matching over 10 bases. The V gene's germline CDR1 is SGHTA and CDR2 FQGNSA. J was trimmed by 6 bases and V by 1 base; bases with no gene match: 2. The CDR3 contains 15 residues. In nucleotides, the CDR3 is TGTGCCAGCAGCTTAGTCGGGACTAGCGCCGGGGAGCTGTTTTTT. Its protein is CASSLVGTSAGELFF.

The chain employs TRBV18 and TRBJ2-1, with 8 bases identical to TRBD2. In germline, CDR1 is KGHSH, CDR2 LQKENI. Trimming removed 2 bases from V and 2 bases from J; junction bases left unmatched: 2. The CDR3 length is 15 residues. Written as DNA, the CDR3 is TGTGCCAGCTCACCAAAGCGGGGGACCTACAATGAGCAGTTCTTC. This codes for CASSPKRGTYNEQFF.